This T cell receptor beta chain was obtained from a study of cytomegalovirus exposure and HLA in healthy donors. About the study: Among the 398 donors who were genotyped, about 84% fell in the genetic ancestry cluster that is associated with self-reported Caucasian donors. Study-wide findings and caveats: The study put around 180 TCR beta chains on its list as cytomegalovirus-associated. V- and J-gene trimming in TCR beta was tied to a missense DCLRE1C variant by an analysis performed later. In an earlier analysis, about 87% or about 30%: the productive usage of most TCR beta V segments.

CDR3 size: 17 residues. Germline V gene sequence: CDR1 SGHAT, CDR2 FQNNGV. Losses at the gene ends were 1 base for V and 7 bases for J; bases not matched to a gene: 11. This clone was observed a handful of times. Antigen specificity is unknown. This PCR relied on a set of 60 Vbeta primers and 13 Jbeta primers. The table came from immunoSEQ multiplex PCR; TCRdb's copy has only in-frame clones and leaves some out. The table records 100,000 to 150,000 clones, around three quarters of them present only once. The sample consisted of PBMCs. The clonotype originates from a woman in her thirties or forties in good health and CMV-seropositive. The rearrangement uses TRBV11-2 and TRBJ1-2; TRBD1 matches 11 bases. CDR3 protein: CASSLVPRDRGLGGYTF. In DNA, the CDR3 is TGTGCCAGCAGCTTAGTCCCTAGGGACAGGGGGTTAGGTGGCTACACCTTC.